The 29 T cell receptor beta chains below all came from one sample that was sequenced in a study of control samples from healthy donors and cancer patients (dated by TCRdb to the early 2020s). The library was produced with the immunoSEQ multiplex PCR assay. Here the immuneACCESS table is served through TCRdb, limited to in-frame sequences with V and J called. Missing clones are a known gap in these copies; in checked studies unresolved V genes cover under half, and the rest lacks a known reason. Counted in this sample were some 120,000 clones; roughly 90% of them appeared once. The ten largest clones add up to roughly 40% of the sample. The source material was blood. The source of these receptors is a man aged 45-60 years in good health.

The CDR3 coding sequence is TGTGCCAGCAGTTTCGGGGGGCCTTGGGCAGATACGCAGTATTTT. Its translation is CASSFGGPWADTQYF. This chain joins TRBV27 and TRBJ2-3; D might be TRBD2 (7 bases). The ends were cut back, 3 bases at V and 4 bases at J, with 14 bases in the middle. CDR1 MNHEY and CDR2 SMNVEV come from the germline V gene (reference sequence). This CDR3 region has 15 residues.

The chain combines TRBV30 with TRBJ1-1, with D unresolved. V lost 1 base to trimming and J lost 0 bases, with 9 bases between them. Germline V gene lookup returns CDR1 GTSNPN and CDR2 SVGIG (reference sequence). The CDR3 totals 14 residues. The CDR3 DNA reads TGTGCCTGGAGTGAAGTAACACTGAACACTGAAGCTTTCTTT. Protein: CAWSEVTLNTEAFF.

DNA of the CDR3: TGTGCCAGCAGCTTGGACGGGACGAGCTCCTATAATTCACCCCTCCACTTT. It yields the protein CASSLDGTSSYNSPLHF. The rearrangement uses TRBV5-6 and TRBJ1-6; a weak D match, TRBD1 (5 bases). Trimming removed 0 bases from V and 0 bases from J, with 10 bases in between. The CDR3 runs to 17 residues. CDR1 is SGHDT and CDR2 is YYEEEE in the germline V gene. Looking up the rest from reference TRBV5-6 and TRBJ1-6 gives the full variable domain: DAGVTQSPTHLIKTRGQQVTLRCSPKSGHDTVSWYQQALGQGPQFIFQYYEEEERQRGNFPDRFSGHQFPNYSSELNVNALLLGDSALYLCASSLDGTSSYNSPLHFGNGTRLTVT.

The chain links TRBV30 to TRBJ2-7; perhaps TRBD2 as D (6 bases). The germline V and J ends were trimmed by 5 bases and 6 bases, with 17 bases remaining between them. The CDR3 totals 13 residues. Germline CDR1 GTSNPN, CDR2 SVGIG (reference sequence). Here the CDR3 DNA reads TGTGCCTGGGACCTTCCTAGCGTCTCCGAGCAGTACTTC. It is translated as CAWDLPSVSEQYF.

This clone occurred once. CDR3: CSATRDAIGEQYF. The CDR3 nucleotides read TGCAGCGCGACCCGGGATGCCATCGGCGAGCAGTACTTC. The chain combines TRBV29-1 with TRBJ2-7; a weak D match, TRBD2 (5 bases). This CDR3 contains 13 residues. Germline V CDR1 and CDR2: SQVTM, ANQGSEA. V lost 7 bases, J lost 6 bases, and 19 bases lay in between.

The genes are TRBV9 and TRBJ2-1; the D is unclear. Trimming removed 0 bases from V and 1 base from J, with 11 bases in between. The CDR3 contains 16 residues. CDR1 is SGDLS, CDR2 YYNGEE, per germline. The CDR3 DNA sequence: TGTGCCAGCAGCGTAGGGGTCGGGCCTTCCTACAATGAGCAGTTCTTC. Translated: CASSVGVGPSYNEQFF.

The chain carries TRBV5-6 and TRBJ1-5; D is unresolved. V lost 4 bases and J 7 bases, leaving 15 bases between the germline ends. There are 14 residues in the CDR3. Per germline, CDR1 SGHDT and CDR2 YYEEEE. Here the CDR3 reads CASSIRALGQPQHF. CDR3 DNA: TGTGCCAGCAGCATCCGGGCCTTGGGGCAGCCCCAGCATTTT.

The rearrangement uses TRBV19 and TRBJ2-1; perhaps D is TRBD1 or TRBD2 (5 bases each). Germline V CDR1 and CDR2: LNHDA, SQIVND (reference sequence). With 2 bases removed from V and 9 bases from J, the gap between germline ends came to 20 bases. This CDR3 has 16 amino acids. The CDR3 region has the DNA TGTGCCAGTAGTATAATGGGGGACCCAATGGGGCGTGAGCAGTTCTTC. Encoded protein: CASSIMGDPMGREQFF.

The V gene is TRBV14, the J gene TRBJ1-2; D is unresolved. Trimming stripped 0 bases from V and 12 bases from J, with 14 bases between. The CDR3 is made up of 13 amino acids. Germline-derived CDR1 and CDR2 are SGHDN and FVKESK. DNA of the CDR3: TGTGCCAGCAGCCAAGATAGAGCCGCTTTCCACACCTTC. This gives the protein CASSQDRAAFHTF.

This chain joins TRBV24-1 and TRBJ1-2; perhaps TRBD1 as D (5 bases). Germline V lookup: CDR1 KGHDR, CDR2 SFDVKD. V was shortened by 2 bases and J by 4 bases, with 10 bases between the two germline ends. There are 14 residues in the CDR3. The CDR3 reads CATSDSRQSYGYTF. CDR3 DNA: TGTGCCACCAGTGATTCCCGACAGTCCTATGGCTACACCTTC.

V usage is TRBV5-3 and J usage is TRBJ2-2, with 9 bases identical to TRBD1. TRBV5-3 is an ORF; its function is uncertain. This CDR3 has 16 residues. V trimming: 3 bases; J trimming: 4 bases; junction bases outside the gene matches: 7. In nucleotides, the CDR3 is TGTGCCAGAAGCTCTTGGGACAGGGAGAGCACCGGGGAGCTGTTTTTT. It encodes CARSSWDRESTGELFF.

This clone was observed once. The rearrangement uses TRBV24-1 and TRBJ1-2; possible D gene TRBD1, 5 bases. The CDR3 sequence is 14 residues long. CDR1 is KGHDR and CDR2 is SFDVKD in the germline V gene. V was trimmed by 4 bases and J by 4 bases, leaving 12 bases between them. In DNA, the CDR3 is TGTGCCACCAGTGACCCGGCAGGGTCCTATGGCTACACCTTC. Translated, it gives CATSDPAGSYGYTF.

The chain has TRBV5-1 and TRBJ2-1, with 11 bases aligning to TRBD2. CDR3 size: 14 residues. CDR1 is SGHRS, CDR2 YFSETQ, per germline. Trimming at V came to 8 bases and at J to 4 bases, leaving 5 bases not matched to a gene. Here the CDR3 DNA reads TGCGCCAGTAGGACTAGCGGGCCGTACAATGAGCAGTTCTTC. Translated: CASRTSGPYNEQFF.

The chain is built from TRBV4-1 and TRBJ1-2; 8 bases fit TRBD1. V was clipped by 3 bases and J by 4 bases; unmatched bases: 10. Germline V gives CDR1 MGHRA, CDR2 YSYEKL. The CDR3 spans 16 residues. Written as DNA, the CDR3 is TGCGCCAGCAGCCAGGGCGTCCGGACAGGGAGCTATGGCTACACCTTC. Translated: CASSQGVRTGSYGYTF.

V gene TRBV4-1 combines with J gene TRBJ1-2; maybe TRBD1 (6 bases). V was clipped by 0 bases and J by 6 bases, with 8 bases between them. This CDR3 has 13 residues. CDR1 MGHRA and CDR2 YSYEKL come from the germline V gene. CDR3 amino acids: CASSQEAGDGYTF. The DNA for the CDR3 is TGCGCCAGCAGCCAAGAGGCAGGGGATGGCTACACCTTC.

The CDR3 here is CASSYSWGKNIQYF. CDR3 nucleotide sequence: TGTGCCAGCAGTTACTCGTGGGGGAAAAACATTCAGTACTTC. The chain uses TRBV6-6 and TRBJ2-4, with D tentatively TRBD1 or TRBD2 (5 bases each). Trimming pared 0 bases from V and 4 bases from J, leaving 7 bases between. Germline CDR1 and CDR2: MNHNY and SVGAGI (reference sequence). The CDR3 covers 14 residues.

J is TRBJ1-1 and V is TRBV10-2; D not resolved. Germline CDR1 reads WSHSY; CDR2 reads SAAADI. V gave up 7 bases and J gave up 1 base, with 13 bases separating them. The CDR3 loop spans 14 amino acids. The CDR3 is CASKLGTANTEAFF. As DNA, the CDR3 is TGCGCCAGCAAACTGGGAACGGCGAACACTGAAGCTTTCTTT.

The V call is TRBV7-9, the J call TRBJ2-3, with D tentatively TRBD2 (5 bases). Trimming took off 5 bases at V and 4 bases at J, with 16 bases between the two ends. This CDR3 has 15 amino acids. Germline V gives CDR1 SEHNR, CDR2 FQNEAQ (reference sequence). The CDR3 nucleotides are TGTGCCAGCAGCCGTCCTTGGGGAGAAGCAGATACGCAGTATTTT. It encodes CASSRPWGEADTQYF.

This clone came up once. The chain joins TRBV6-6 to TRBJ2-7; 7 nucleotides line up with TRBD2. The germline V gene has CDR1 MNHNY and CDR2 SVGAGI (reference sequence). CDR3 length: 17 amino acids. V dropped 5 bases and J dropped 0; count of bases not matched to a gene: 13. The CDR3, as DNA: TGTGCCAGCAGTCACCTTCCAGCGGGGACCAGCTCCTACGAGCAGTACTTC. It translates to CASSHLPAGTSSYEQYF.

CDR3 residues: CASSKRGRAYGYTF. The CDR3 DNA is TGTGCCAGCAGCAAAAGGGGTCGAGCCTATGGCTACACCTTC. This rearrangement joins TRBV21-1 to TRBJ1-2; the table assigns TRBD1, which was not confirmed against the DNA. TRBV21-1 is noted as a pseudogene. CDR3 length: 14 residues.

This chain joins TRBV4-1 and TRBJ1-5, with D uncertain. The CDR3 has 17 amino acids. Trimming pared 1 base from V and 9 bases from J, leaving 22 bases between. Germline V lookup: CDR1 MGHRA, CDR2 YSYEKL. CDR3 bases: TGCGCCAGCAGCCAAGTATCAGGCAGTCCCCCCTCGGGGCCCCAGCATTTT. Translation: CASSQVSGSPPSGPQHF.

The rearrangement joins TRBV6-2 or TRBV6-3 to TRBJ1-1; 8 nucleotides agree with TRBD1. The CDR3 is 15 residues long. CDR1 is MNHEY and CDR2 is SVGEGT in the germline V gene. Trimming removed 4 bases from V and 2 bases from J; junction bases left unmatched: 6. The CDR3 loop is CASSSHRGLNTEAFF. For the CDR3, the DNA is TGTGCCAGCAGTTCCCACAGGGGGTTAAACACTGAAGCTTTCTTT.

The chain has TRBV7-9 and TRBJ2-3; D is uncertain. Trimming took 6 bases from V and 5 from J, leaving 9 bases between them. This CDR3 has 12 residues. Germline values: CDR1 SEHNR, CDR2 FQNEAQ (reference sequence). CDR3 amino acids: CASRPPGDTQYF. The CDR3, as DNA: TGTGCCAGCAGACCACCGGGAGATACGCAGTATTTT.

This rearrangement joins TRBV7-2 to TRBJ1-3; 8 bases match TRBD1. CDR1 is SGHTA and CDR2 is FQGNSA in the germline V gene. The CDR3 consists of 15 residues. V gave up 2 bases and J gave up 7 bases; unmatched junction bases: 7. CDR3 nucleotides: TGTGCCAGCAGCTTAACGGGACAGGATAGGAACACCATATATTTT. It is translated as CASSLTGQDRNTIYF. The variable domain in full, completed from reference TRBV7-2 and TRBJ1-3, reads GAGVSQSPSNKVTEKGKDVELRCDPISGHTALYWYRQSLGQGLEFLIYFQGNSAPDKSGLPSDRFSAERTGGSVSTLTIQRTQQEDSAVYLCASSLTGQDRNTIYFGEGSWLTVV.

The V and J genes are TRBV9 and TRBJ1-1, with TRBD1 matching over 9 bases. Germline V CDR1 and CDR2: SGDLS, YYNGEE. The CDR3 contains 16 residues. Trimming cost V 6 bases and J 4 bases; bases outside gene matches: 13. CDR3 in DNA: TGTGCCAGCAAATCGACAGGGGGTATGAGCATCACTGAAGCTTTCTTT. Its translation is CASKSTGGMSITEAFF.

This chain uses TRBV7-2 with TRBJ2-1, with D possibly being TRBD1 or TRBD2 (5 bases each). The CDR3 consists of 16 residues. V lost 4 bases and J lost 0, with 13 bases in between. Germline V gene data show CDR1 as SGHTA and CDR2 as FQGNSA. The CDR3 reads CASSSPGASSYNEQFF. The CDR3 region has the DNA TGTGCCAGCAGCTCCCCCGGGGCCAGCTCCTACAATGAGCAGTTCTTC.

CDR3 in amino acids: CASSFGGGGYGYTF. As DNA, the CDR3 is TGTGCCAGCAGCTTCGGGGGGGGCGGCTACGGCTACACCTTC. The J gene is TRBJ1-2, the V gene TRBV5-4; a weak D match, TRBD1 (6 bases). This CDR3 has 14 residues. V lost 2 bases and J 8 bases, leaving 16 bases between the germline ends. Per germline, CDR1 SGHNT and CDR2 YYREEE (reference sequence).

The chain combines TRBV6-1 with TRBJ2-7; D may correspond to TRBD1 or TRBD2 (5 bases each). The CDR3 spans 18 residues. V was trimmed by 3 bases and J by 0 bases, leaving 21 bases between them. Germline V gene lookup returns CDR1 MNHNS and CDR2 SASEGT. This chain's CDR3 is CASSEDGTYNPFSYEQYF. The CDR3 DNA reads TGTGCCAGCAGTGAGGACGGGACGTACAACCCCTTCTCCTACGAGCAGTACTTC.

The chain uses TRBV9 and TRBJ2-2; 8 bases align to TRBD2. The CDR3 has 15 amino acids. J was trimmed by 7 bases and V by 4 bases; bases with no gene match: 9. Per germline, CDR1 SGDLS and CDR2 YYNGEE. CDR3 residues: CASSPSGGAFGELFF. The CDR3 nucleotides read TGTGCCAGCAGCCCGTCCGGGGGGGCCTTCGGGGAGCTGTTTTTT.